Presented here are 28 T cell receptor beta chains from one specimen sequenced in a study of radiation and T cells in renal cell carcinoma. Sequenced by immunoSEQ multiplex PCR; TCRdb stores in-frame clones only, minus some. The sample carries about 60,000 clones, roughly 79% recorded once. Time point reported: blood 2 weeks post-SBRT. This sample's treatment: 15 Gy SBRT to primary tumor, nephrectomy 4 weeks later. This specimen consisted of blood, obtained from a patient whose treatment included radiotherapy and nephrectomy. The receptors derive from a man in his 60s with renal cell carcinoma.

V is TRBV7-2 and J is TRBJ2-3; the D gene is possibly TRBD1 (6 bases). In germline, CDR1 is SGHTA, CDR2 FQGNSA. There are 14 residues in the CDR3. Trimming took 3 bases from V and 5 from J, leaving 12 bases between them. CDR3: CASSFLGALDTQYF. CDR3 DNA: TGTGCCAGCAGCTTTTTGGGGGCCCTAGATACGCAGTATTTT.

This clone occurred a few times. The chain employs TRBV7-9 and TRBJ1-2, with D unresolved. The germline V gene encodes CDR1 SEHNR and CDR2 FQNEAQ (reference sequence). The CDR3 is made up of 13 amino acids. V gave up 0 bases and J gave up 12 bases, with 14 bases separating them. CDR3 region: CASSLADSGPHTF. CDR3 in DNA: TGTGCCAGCAGCTTAGCGGACTCCGGGCCTCACACCTTC.

This clone was detected only a few times. This chain connects TRBV9 to TRBJ2-1; 7 nucleotides align to TRBD2. Germline-derived CDR1 and CDR2 are SGDLS and YYNGEE. V lost 0 bases, J lost 4 bases, and 4 bases stayed unmatched. The CDR3 has 15 residues. Here the CDR3 reads CASSVEGGRYNEQFF. CDR3 coding DNA: TGTGCCAGCAGCGTAGAGGGAGGGAGGTACAATGAGCAGTTCTTC.

The genes are TRBV11-2 and TRBJ1-2, with 8 bases fitting TRBD1. In germline, CDR1 is SGHAT, CDR2 FQNNGV. V was pared by 8 bases and J by 8 bases, with 10 bases of the junction left unmatched. The CDR3 runs 13 residues. CDR3 protein: CASRFQGAGGYTF. DNA of the CDR3: TGTGCCAGCCGATTTCAGGGGGCGGGCGGCTACACCTTC.

This chain joins TRBV19 and TRBJ1-2; a possible D gene is TRBD1 (5 bases). Germline V gene lookup returns CDR1 LNHDA and CDR2 SQIVND (reference sequence). V lost 6 bases and J 4 bases, leaving 12 bases between the germline ends. The CDR3 extends over 13 amino acids. The CDR3: CASRQEARYGYTF. CDR3 DNA sequence: TGTGCCAGTAGACAGGAGGCACGCTATGGCTACACCTTC.

The chain joins TRBV18 to TRBJ1-2, with 8 bases matching TRBD1. V lost 5 bases, J lost 4 bases, and 9 bases stayed unmatched. Germline V lookup: CDR1 KGHSH, CDR2 LQKENI. The CDR3 loop spans 15 amino acids. CDR3 amino acids: CASSTSGTGPYGYTF. CDR3 DNA sequence: TGTGCCAGCTCAACTTCCGGGACAGGCCCCTATGGCTACACCTTC. The full variable domain, its missing parts supplied by reference TRBV18 and TRBJ1-2, is NAGVMQNPRHLVRRRGQEARLRCSPMKGHSHVYWYRQLPEEGLKFMVYLQKENIIDESGMPKERFSAEFPKEGPSILRIQQVVRGDSAAYFCASSTSGTGPYGYTFGSGTRLTVV.

The chain joins TRBV19 to TRBJ1-5, with a weak D call TRBD1 (6 bases). The CDR3 totals 18 residues. V lost 8 bases and J lost 5, with 28 bases in between. The germline CDR1 and CDR2 sequences are LNHDA and SQIVND (reference sequence). CDR3 in amino acids: CASSGTLVEGGVYQPQHF. DNA of the CDR3: TGTGCCAGTTCCGGGACACTTGTTGAGGGGGGGGTTTATCAGCCCCAGCATTTT.

This clone was counted ten times or more. V usage is TRBV7-8 and J usage is TRBJ2-2, with a tentative D call TRBD1 (5 bases). The CDR3 has 15 amino acids. CDR1 and CDR2 (germline): SGHVS, FQNEAQ. V was clipped by 3 bases and J by 1 base, with 9 bases between them. The CDR3 here is CASSLRRENTGELFF. CDR3 coding DNA: TGTGCCAGCAGCTTGCGCAGGGAGAACACCGGGGAGCTGTTTTTT.

This rearrangement joins TRBV30 to TRBJ2-3; either TRBD1 or TRBD2 may supply D (6 bases each). V was trimmed by 2 bases and J by 9 bases, leaving 24 bases between them. Germline lookup yields CDR1 GTSNPN and CDR2 SVGIG (reference sequence). This CDR3 has 16 amino acids. CDR3 in DNA: TGTGCCTGGAGTCCGGGGGCTGGGACCTCAGCTGTCACGCAGTATTTT. The encoded protein is CAWSPGAGTSAVTQYF. Full variable domain (rest looked up from reference TRBV30 and TRBJ2-3): SQTIHQWPATLVQPVGSPLSLECTVEGTSNPNLYWYRQAAGRGLQLLFYSVGIGQISSEVPQNLSASRPQDRQFILSSKKLLLSDSGFYLCAWSPGAGTSAVTQYFGPGTRLTVL.

The chain links TRBV6-5 to TRBJ2-7; 8 positions agree with TRBD1. J gave up 1 base and V 6 bases, and 5 bases lay outside the gene matches. CDR3 length: 14 amino acids. Germline V gene lookup returns CDR1 MNHEY and CDR2 SVGAGI. This chain's CDR3 is CASRADRESYEQYF. The CDR3, as DNA: TGTGCCAGCAGAGCGGACAGGGAATCCTACGAGCAGTACTTC.

This clone has a handful of counts. The rearrangement links TRBV9 to TRBJ1-4, with D perhaps matching TRBD1 (6 bases). Germline loops: CDR1 SGDLS, CDR2 YYNGEE. The CDR3 has 16 amino acids. V shed 3 bases and J shed 0 bases, with 12 bases lying between them. The CDR3 DNA reads TGTGCCAGCAGCGCTGACAGGACTCCAACTAATGAAAAACTGTTTTTT. Translating gives CASSADRTPTNEKLFF. Based on the CDR3 plus reference TRBV9 and TRBJ1-4, the full variable domain is DSGVTQTPKHLITATGQRVTLRCSPRSGDLSVYWYQQSLDQGLQFLIQYYNGEERAKGNILERFSAQQFPDLHSELNLSSLELGDSALYFCASSADRTPTNEKLFFGSGTQLSVL.

V and J are TRBV7-2 and TRBJ1-2, with D possibly TRBD1 on 5 matching bases. V lost 6 bases and J lost 8, with 16 bases in between. The V gene's germline CDR1 is SGHTA and CDR2 FQGNSA. This CDR3 contains 13 residues. This chain's CDR3 is CASSSYPWTGYTF. The CDR3 DNA follows: TGTGCCAGCAGTTCCTACCCATGGACAGGCTACACCTTC.

For the CDR3, the DNA is TGTGCCAGCAGCTTAAGTCGGGATCCTAGCACAGATACGCAGTATTTT. It specifies CASSLSRDPSTDTQYF. The genes are TRBV11-3 and TRBJ2-3, with D maybe TRBD2 (5 bases). The CDR3 covers 16 residues. The germline gives CDR1 SGHNT, CDR2 YENEEA. V was pared by 2 bases and J by 0 bases, with 12 bases between.

The CDR3 nucleotides are TGCGCCAGCAGTCTAAGGCCATCGGATAATTCACCCCTCCACTTT. Its protein product is CASSLRPSDNSPLHF. This chain connects TRBV5-1 to TRBJ1-6; no clear D gene. CDR1 and CDR2 from the germline V gene are SGHRS and YFSETQ. The CDR3 is 15 residues long. V dropped 5 bases and J dropped 5 bases, with 14 bases sitting between them.

This rearrangement joins TRBV5-1 to TRBJ2-6; D is unclear. Germline V gene data show CDR1 as SGHRS and CDR2 as YFSETQ. V shed 0 bases and J shed 0 bases, with 7 bases lying between them. The CDR3 is made up of 16 amino acids. The CDR3 is CASSLEVPSGANVLTF. The DNA of the CDR3 is TGCGCCAGCAGCTTGGAGGTCCCCTCTGGGGCCAACGTCCTGACTTTC.

This clone was observed once. This chain connects TRBV7-9 to TRBJ2-7; 10 nucleotides agree with TRBD1. The CDR3 length is 17 residues. The junction had 13 bases not matched to a gene; V was cut back by 1 base and J by 7 bases. CDR1 is SEHNR, CDR2 FQNEAQ, per germline (reference sequence). The CDR3 protein is CASSLDDRDRGGGEQYV. CDR3 nucleotides: TGTGCCAGCAGCTTAGATGATAGGGACAGGGGCGGCGGGGAGCAGTACGTC.

The chain carries TRBV25-1 and TRBJ1-2; D is perhaps TRBD1 (6 bases). V lost 4 bases, J lost 5 bases, and 17 bases lay in between. Per germline, CDR1 MGHDK and CDR2 SYGVNS. The CDR3 consists of 15 residues. CDR3 DNA: TGTGCCAGCAGTGGGGGGATGCGGACAGCATATGGCTACACCTTC. Its translation is CASSGGMRTAYGYTF.

V gene TRBV10-3 combines with J gene TRBJ1-1; 9 nucleotides match TRBD1. The J segment lost 7 bases and the V segment lost 10 bases, leaving 13 bases of the junction unmatched. The germline gives CDR1 ENHRY, CDR2 SYGVKD. The CDR3 loop spans 14 amino acids. The DNA for the CDR3 is TGTGCCACCATCCATGTGGACAGGGGTTTTGAAGCTTTCTTT. This translates into CATIHVDRGFEAFF.

The chain joins TRBV6-5 to TRBJ1-1, with D possibly being TRBD1 (5 bases). The CDR3 loop spans 14 amino acids. Trimming took 6 bases from V and 2 from J, leaving 13 bases between them. Germline V gives CDR1 MNHEY, CDR2 SVGAGI. The CDR3 DNA reads TGTGCCAGCAGCTCCCCTGGGGGAAACACTGAAGCTTTCTTT. Its translation: CASSSPGGNTEAFF.

The CDR3 sequence is CASSLAGTGITDTQYF. The CDR3 bases are TGCGCCAGCAGCTTGGCCGGGACAGGGATCACAGATACGCAGTATTTT. The rearrangement uses TRBV5-1 and TRBJ2-3; 9 bases are a match to TRBD1. This CDR3 spans 16 amino acids. V lost 0 bases and J lost 2; bases outside the gene matches: 4. The V gene's germline CDR1 is SGHRS and CDR2 YFSETQ.

V and J are TRBV11-2 and TRBJ2-2; TRBD2 is a possible D gene (5 bases). Germline lookup yields CDR1 SGHAT and CDR2 FQNNGV. Trimming shortened V by 3 bases and J by 6 bases, and 17 bases separated the two germline ends. The CDR3 extends over 16 amino acids. CDR3 residues: CASSLRALPGAGELFF. CDR3 nucleotides: TGTGCCAGCAGCTTGCGGGCCCTCCCAGGAGCCGGGGAGCTGTTTTTT.

The chain carries TRBV27 and TRBJ1-6; D possibly corresponds to TRBD1 (5 bases). CDR1 and CDR2 (germline): MNHEY, SMNVEV (reference sequence). There are 15 residues in the CDR3. With 6 bases removed from V and 4 bases from J, the gap between germline ends came to 13 bases. The CDR3 protein is CASSPDRSYNSPLHF. The DNA of the CDR3 is TGTGCCAGCAGCCCCGACAGAAGTTATAATTCACCCCTCCACTTT.

The chain is built from TRBV10-1 and TRBJ1-2; D call uncertain. Per germline, CDR1 WNHNN and CDR2 SYGVQD (reference sequence). V was pared by 0 bases and J by 4 bases, with 9 bases between. The CDR3 has 14 residues. The CDR3 DNA follows: TGCGCCAGCAGTGAGTCGGGAAGAGCCTATGGCTACACCTTC. Translation gives CASSESGRAYGYTF.

This clone has just a few counts. This sequence joins TRBV2 and TRBJ1-4; possible D gene TRBD1, 5 bases. The germline gives CDR1 SNHLY, CDR2 FYNNEI. The CDR3 loop spans 14 amino acids. Trimming took off 6 bases at V and 7 bases at J, with 15 bases between the two ends. CDR3 amino acids: CASRKGMRGEKLFF. DNA of the CDR3: TGTGCCAGCAGAAAGGGGATGAGGGGTGAAAAACTGTTTTTT.

The chain combines TRBV10-3 with TRBJ2-5; 11 bases fit TRBD2. The V gene end was trimmed by 0 bases and the J gene end by 4 bases; junction bases not matched to a gene: 10. Germline V lookup: CDR1 ENHRY, CDR2 SYGVKD. The CDR3 extends over 18 amino acids. DNA for the CDR3: TGTGCCATCAGTGAGTCGCAGAATAGCGGGAGGGCACGAGAGACCCAGTACTTC. The encoded protein is CAISESQNSGRARETQYF.

In this sample, this clone turned up once. The chain carries TRBV19 and TRBJ1-4; D is undetermined. Germline loops: CDR1 LNHDA, CDR2 SQIVND (reference sequence). V was pared by 3 bases and J by 8 bases, with 16 bases between. The CDR3 runs 15 residues. This CDR3 is CASSIDITYGEKLFF. DNA of the CDR3: TGTGCCAGTAGTATCGATATCACCTACGGGGAAAAACTGTTTTTT.

The gene calls are TRBV7-6 and TRBJ1-2; D is perhaps TRBD1 (6 bases). The length of the CDR3 is 13 residues. In germline, CDR1 is SGHVS, CDR2 FNYEAQ. Trimming cost V 5 bases and J 8 bases, with 15 bases left between them. CDR3 DNA sequence: TGTGCCAGCAGCCCGGGCTTGGACAGCGGCTACACCTTC. Its protein is CASSPGLDSGYTF.

This CDR3 is CASSPSGRAPYEQYV. CDR3 in DNA: TGTGCCAGCAGCCCCAGCGGGAGGGCCCCCTACGAGCAGTACGTC. This rearrangement joins TRBV6-5 to TRBJ2-7; 10 bases are a match to TRBD2. The CDR3 totals 15 residues. Germline lookup yields CDR1 MNHEY and CDR2 SVGAGI. J gave up 2 bases and V 6 bases, and 7 bases lay outside the gene matches.